The rows below give T cell receptor beta chains drawn from one sample of a study of T cell responses to AZD1222 COVID-19 vaccine. Data came from immunoSEQ multiplex PCR; TCRdb stores just in-frame clones and leaves some out. The profile shows about 97,000 clones, around 93% of them singletons. Material: peripheral blood, obtained on day 0 of AZD1222 vaccination. These receptors came from an adult in good health. Each CDR3 is given with its conserved first and last residue. The D gene is left open where the match is weak. Clone size is not always given. Where it is, it says once, few, many or a class for expanded clones.

j_gene | v_gene | d_gene | abundance | CDR3nt | CDR3aa
TRBJ1-5 | TRBV7-2 | TRBD1 | NA | TGTGCCAGCAGCTTACAGGGGGCGTTGGGTCAGCCCCAGCATTTT | CASSLQGALGQPQHF
TRBJ2-5 | TRBV5-1 | NA | NA | TGCGCCAGCAGGGGGGGCGTGGAGACCCAGTACTTC | CASRGGVETQYF
TRBJ2-3 | TRBV28 | TRBD2 | NA | TGTGCCAGCAGTTCCCCGGGGGGAGATACGCAGTATTTT | CASSSPGGDTQYF
TRBJ1-2 | TRBV29-1 | NA | NA | TGCAGCGTTGTTGACAGGTTGGGGGGCTATGGCTACACCTTC | CSVVDRLGGYGYTF
TRBJ2-5 | TRBV25-1 | TRBD2 | NA | TGTGCCAGCAGTGAAGCGGCGGGAGGCCCAGAGACCCAGTACTTC | CASSEAAGGPETQYF
TRBJ2-7 | TRBV2 | NA | NA | TGTGCCAGCAGCCCCAGGGCTTTGTCTCTCGAGCAGTACTTC | CASSPRALSLEQYF
TRBJ2-1 | TRBV7-3 | TRBD1 | NA | TGTGCCAGCAGCCAAACCGGGACAGGGGGCTTGAATGAGCAGTTCTTC | CASSQTGTGGLNEQFF
TRBJ2-7 | TRBV27 | NA | NA | TGTGCCAGCAGCCTCGGGATTTCCTACGAGCAGTACTTC | CASSLGISYEQYF
TRBJ2-3 | TRBV3-1/TRBV3-2 | TRBD2 | NA | TGTGCCAGCAGCCTGCCACTAGCGGGGGGCGCGGGTACGCAGTATTTT | CASSLPLAGGAGTQYF
TRBJ2-5 | TRBV5-4 | TRBD2 | NA | TGTGCCAGCAGCTTACCTAGCGGCCAACAAGAGACCCAGTACTTC | CASSLPSGQQETQYF
TRBJ2-1 | TRBV3-1/TRBV3-2 | NA | few | TGTGCCAGCAGCCAAGAGACAACTGCCTACAATGAGCAGTTCTTC | CASSQETTAYNEQFF
TRBJ1-5 | TRBV5-1 | NA | NA | TGCGCCAGCAGCCCGGACGGGGGAGCCGGCCAGCCCCAGCATTTT | CASSPDGGAGQPQHF
TRBJ2-5 | TRBV2 | TRBD2 | NA | TGTGCCAGCGTCTCGGTAGCGGGAGGGGAGACCCAGTACTTC | CASVSVAGGETQYF
TRBJ1-5 | TRBV5-1 | NA | NA | TGCGCCAGCAGGACTTGGAGCGGCAGTGAGCCCCAGCATTTT | CASRTWSGSEPQHF
TRBJ1-3 | TRBV5-1 | TRBD1 | once | TGCGCCAGCAGCTTGGGTCCAGGGGGCTTGAACACCATATATTTT | CASSLGPGGLNTIYF
TRBJ1-5 | TRBV9 | NA | few | TGTGCCAGCAGCGACCGAGGCAATCAGCCCCAGCATTTT | CASSDRGNQPQHF
TRBJ1-1 | TRBV7-2 | NA | NA | TGTGCCAGCAGCCAGTACACGAACACTGAAGCTTTCTTT | CASSQYTNTEAFF
TRBJ2-7 | TRBV3-1/TRBV3-2 | NA | NA | TGTGCCAGCAGCCAAAATTCCCTAGGCTACGAGCAGTACTTC | CASSQNSLGYEQYF
TRBJ1-1 | TRBV5-1 | TRBD1 | NA | TGCGCCAGCAGCTTGGGGACAGGGACTGAAGCTTTCTTT | CASSLGTGTEAFF
TRBJ2-4 | TRBV11-2 | TRBD1 | NA | TGTGCCAGCAGTTCGATACAGGGGAACATTCAGTACTTC | CASSSIQGNIQYF